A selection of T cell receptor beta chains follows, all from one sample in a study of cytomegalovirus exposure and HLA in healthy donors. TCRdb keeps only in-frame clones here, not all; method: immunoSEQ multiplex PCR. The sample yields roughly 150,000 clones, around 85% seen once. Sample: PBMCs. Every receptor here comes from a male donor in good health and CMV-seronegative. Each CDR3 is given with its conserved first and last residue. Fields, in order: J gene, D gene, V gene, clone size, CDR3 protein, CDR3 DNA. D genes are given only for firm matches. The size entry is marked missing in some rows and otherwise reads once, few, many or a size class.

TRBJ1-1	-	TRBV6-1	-	CASTNTKNTEAFF	TGTGCCAGCACGAATACAAAGAACACTGAAGCTTTCTTT
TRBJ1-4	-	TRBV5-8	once	CASSHQRVANEKLFF	TGTGCCAGCAGCCACCAGCGGGTCGCCAATGAAAAACTGTTTTTT
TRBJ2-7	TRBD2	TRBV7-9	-	CASSLVRGTSGVSYEQYF	TGTGCCAGCAGCTTAGTGAGGGGAACTAGCGGGGTCTCCTACGAGCAGTACTTC
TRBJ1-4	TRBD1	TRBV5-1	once	CASRAGQSSTNEKLFF	TGCGCCAGCAGGGCGGGACAGAGCTCAACTAATGAAAAACTGTTTTTT
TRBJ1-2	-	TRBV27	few	CASAPLGGRGYTF	TGTGCCAGCGCTCCCCTCGGGGGTCGGGGCTACACCTTC
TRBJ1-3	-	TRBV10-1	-	CASSDPDVGRGGSSGNTIYF	TGCGCCAGCAGTGACCCCGACGTAGGAAGGGGGGGTTCTTCTGGAAACACCATATATTTT
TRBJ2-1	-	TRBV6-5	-	CASSYKAVRRTNEQFF	TGTGCCAGCAGTTACAAAGCGGTCAGGCGTACTAATGAGCAGTTCTTC
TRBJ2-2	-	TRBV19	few	CASSQSPFRTGELFF	TGTGCCAGTAGCCAATCCCCGTTTAGAACCGGGGAGCTGTTTTTT
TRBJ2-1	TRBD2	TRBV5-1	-	CASSLGRGAGYNEQFF	TGCGCCAGCAGCTTGGGGCGGGGGGCCGGTTACAATGAGCAGTTCTTC
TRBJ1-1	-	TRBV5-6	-	CASSPWGGATEAFF	TGTGCCAGCAGCCCTTGGGGGGGGGCCACTGAAGCTTTCTTT
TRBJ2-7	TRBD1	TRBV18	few	CASSPRDREAREQYF	TGTGCCAGCTCACCGAGGGACAGGGAAGCGCGGGAGCAGTACTTC
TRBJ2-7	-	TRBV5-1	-	CASSATGTLVSYEQYF	TGCGCCAGCAGCGCGACCGGGACACTGGTCTCCTACGAGCAGTACTTC
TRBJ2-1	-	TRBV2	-	CASSFAGSFYNEQFF	TGTGCCAGCAGTTTTGCGGGGAGCTTCTACAATGAGCAGTTCTTC
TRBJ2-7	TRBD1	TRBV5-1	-	CASSPGQGRTYEQYF	TGCGCCAGCAGCCCCGGACAGGGGAGGACCTACGAGCAGTACTTC
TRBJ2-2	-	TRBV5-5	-	CASRPRDSNTGELFF	TGTGCCAGCAGACCCCGGGACTCGAACACCGGGGAGCTGTTTTTT
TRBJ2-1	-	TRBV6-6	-	CASSKDTGRNEQFF	TGTGCCAGCAGCAAAGATACAGGGCGGAATGAGCAGTTCTTC
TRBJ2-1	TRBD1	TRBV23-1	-	CASSQSWTGGSYNEQFF	TGCGCCAGCAGTCAATCGTGGACAGGGGGATCCTACAATGAGCAGTTCTTC
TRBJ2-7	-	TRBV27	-	CASRQDSTYEQYF	TGTGCCAGCAGGCAGGACAGTACCTACGAGCAGTACTTC
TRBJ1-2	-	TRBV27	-	CASSLVRGHYGYTF	TGTGCCAGCAGTTTAGTGCGGGGCCACTATGGCTACACCTTC
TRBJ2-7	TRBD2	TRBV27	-	CASSHWGGGTYEQYF	TGTGCCAGCAGTCATTGGGGCGGGGGGACCTACGAGCAGTACTTC
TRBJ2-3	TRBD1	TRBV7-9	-	CASSLPGQGIGTQYF	TGTGCCAGCAGCCTACCGGGACAGGGAATAGGTACGCAGTATTTT
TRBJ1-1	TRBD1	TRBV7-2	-	CASSLALDRGKREAFF	TGTGCCAGCAGCTTAGCATTGGACAGGGGGAAACGAGAAGCTTTCTTT
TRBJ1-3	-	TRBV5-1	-	CASSEQAHSGNTIYF	TGCGCCAGCAGCGAACAGGCGCACTCTGGAAACACCATATATTTT
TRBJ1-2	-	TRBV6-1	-	CASSEDRVMYGYTF	TGTGCCAGCAGTGAAGACAGGGTGATGTATGGCTACACCTTC
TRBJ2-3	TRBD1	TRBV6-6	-	CASSRDRFTDTQYF	TGTGCCAGCAGTCGGGACAGGTTCACAGATACGCAGTATTTT
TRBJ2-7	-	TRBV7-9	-	CASRPPGSYEQYF	TGTGCCAGCAGGCCCCCAGGGTCCTACGAGCAGTACTTC
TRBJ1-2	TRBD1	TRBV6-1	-	CASGGQGLTNYGYTF	TGTGCCAGTGGGGGACAGGGACTAACAAACTATGGCTACACCTTC
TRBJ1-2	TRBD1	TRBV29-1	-	CSTLGTGRSYTF	TGCAGCACCCTAGGGACAGGTCGAAGCTACACCTTC
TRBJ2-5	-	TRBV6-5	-	CASSTGQETQYF	TGTGCCAGCAGTACGGGGCAAGAGACCCAGTACTTC
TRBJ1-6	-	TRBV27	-	CASSPDDAPTYNSPLHF	TGTGCCAGCAGTCCCGATGATGCCCCCACTTATAATTCACCCCTCCACTTT
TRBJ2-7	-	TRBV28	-	CASSPQMVAGSYEQYF	TGTGCCAGCAGTCCCCAAATGGTGGCAGGCTCCTACGAGCAGTACTTC
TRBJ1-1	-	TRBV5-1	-	CASSLAGDEFEAFF	TGCGCCAGCAGCTTGGCCGGTGATGAGTTTGAAGCTTTCTTT
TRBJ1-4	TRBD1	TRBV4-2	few	CASSQGDSEKLFF	TGTGCCAGCAGCCAAGGGGACAGTGAAAAACTGTTTTTT
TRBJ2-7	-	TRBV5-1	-	CASSLKPSYEQYF	TGCGCCAGCAGCTTGAAACCGAGCTACGAGCAGTACTTC
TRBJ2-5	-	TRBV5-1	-	CASSLGKGQETQYF	TGCGCCAGCAGCTTGGGAAAGGGGCAAGAGACCCAGTACTTC
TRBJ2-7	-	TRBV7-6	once	CASSPPGTPSYEQYF	TGTGCCAGCAGCCCACCCGGGACACCTTCCTACGAGCAGTACTTC
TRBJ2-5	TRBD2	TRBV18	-	CASSIAGVQETQYF	TGTGCCAGCTCCATAGCGGGGGTACAAGAGACCCAGTACTTC
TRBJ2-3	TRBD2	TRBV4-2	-	CASSQGLGLAGGQDTQYF	TGTGCCAGCAGCCAAGGGCTCGGGCTAGCGGGGGGTCAAGATACGCAGTATTTT
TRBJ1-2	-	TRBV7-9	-	CASRGQDFYGYTF	TGTGCCAGCAGGGGACAAGACTTCTATGGCTACACCTTC
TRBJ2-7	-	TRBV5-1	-	CASSSPTKYEQYF	TGCGCCAGCAGCTCCCCGACAAAATACGAGCAGTACTTC
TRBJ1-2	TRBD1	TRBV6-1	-	CASTLDRGQRGYTF	TGTGCCAGCACCCTCGACAGGGGGCAGCGCGGCTACACCTTC
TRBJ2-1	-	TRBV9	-	CASAAGTYNEQFF	TGTGCCAGCGCGGCAGGGACATACAATGAGCAGTTCTTC
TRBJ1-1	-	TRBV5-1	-	CASSNGQPNTEAFF	TGCGCCAGCAGCAACGGACAGCCTAACACTGAAGCTTTCTTT
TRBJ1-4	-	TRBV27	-	CASSRARGPNEKLFF	TGTGCCAGCAGCAGGGCCAGGGGTCCTAATGAAAAACTGTTTTTT
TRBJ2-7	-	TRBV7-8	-	CASSAGVVEQYF	TGTGCCAGCAGCGCCGGGGTGGTCGAGCAGTACTTC
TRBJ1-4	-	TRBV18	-	CASSPPGRREKLFF	TGTGCCAGCTCACCGCCAGGGAGGCGTGAAAAACTGTTTTTT
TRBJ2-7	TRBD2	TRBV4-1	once	CASSQRGGTYEQYF	TGCGCCAGCAGCCAACGCGGGGGAACCTACGAGCAGTACTTC
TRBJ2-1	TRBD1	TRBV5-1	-	CASSLGSGRGKFF	TGCGCCAGCAGCTTGGGTTCGGGCAGGGGGAAGTTCTTC
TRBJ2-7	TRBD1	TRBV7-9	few	CASSFDVGTGAEQYF	TGTGCCAGCAGCTTCGATGTGGGGACAGGGGCCGAGCAGTACTTC
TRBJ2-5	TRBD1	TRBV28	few	CASGTPGGPGETQYF	TGTGCCAGCGGAACGCCAGGGGGCCCTGGGGAGACCCAGTACTTC
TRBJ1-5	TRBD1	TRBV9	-	CASSVGQGNQPQHF	TGTGCCAGCAGCGTGGGACAGGGCAATCAGCCCCAGCATTTT
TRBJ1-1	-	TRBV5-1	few	CASSSSLNTEAFF	TGCGCCAGCAGCTCGAGCCTGAACACTGAAGCTTTCTTT
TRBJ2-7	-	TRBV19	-	CASRDPGQPSSYEQYF	TGTGCCAGTAGGGACCCCGGACAGCCCAGCTCCTACGAGCAGTACTTC